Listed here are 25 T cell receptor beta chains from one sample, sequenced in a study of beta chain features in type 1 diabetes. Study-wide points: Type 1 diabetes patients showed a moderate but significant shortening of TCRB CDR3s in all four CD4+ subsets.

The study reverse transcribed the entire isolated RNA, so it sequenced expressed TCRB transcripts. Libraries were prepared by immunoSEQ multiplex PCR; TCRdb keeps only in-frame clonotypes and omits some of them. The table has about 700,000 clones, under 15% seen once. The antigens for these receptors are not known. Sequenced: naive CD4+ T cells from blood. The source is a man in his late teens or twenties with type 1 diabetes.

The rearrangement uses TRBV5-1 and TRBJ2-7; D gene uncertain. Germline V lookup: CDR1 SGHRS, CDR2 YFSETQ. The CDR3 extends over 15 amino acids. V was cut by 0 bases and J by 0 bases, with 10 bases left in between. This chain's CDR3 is CASSLEAAYSYEQYF. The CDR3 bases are TGCGCCAGCAGCTTGGAGGCGGCTTACTCCTACGAGCAGTACTTC.

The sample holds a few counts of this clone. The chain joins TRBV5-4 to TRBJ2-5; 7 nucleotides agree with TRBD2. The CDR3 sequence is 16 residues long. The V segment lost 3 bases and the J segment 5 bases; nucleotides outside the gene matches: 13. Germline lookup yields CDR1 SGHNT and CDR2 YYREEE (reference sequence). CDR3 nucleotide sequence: TGTGCCAGCAGCTCACCTGAACTCCGGGGAGGGGAGACCCAGTACTTC. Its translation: CASSSPELRGGETQYF.

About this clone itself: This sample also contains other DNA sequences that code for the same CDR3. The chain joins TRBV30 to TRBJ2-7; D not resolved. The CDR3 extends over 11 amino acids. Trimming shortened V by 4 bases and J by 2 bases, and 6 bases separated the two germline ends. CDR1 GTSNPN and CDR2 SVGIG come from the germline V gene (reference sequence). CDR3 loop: CAWTGAYEQYF. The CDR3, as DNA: TGTGCCTGGACCGGCGCCTACGAGCAGTACTTC.

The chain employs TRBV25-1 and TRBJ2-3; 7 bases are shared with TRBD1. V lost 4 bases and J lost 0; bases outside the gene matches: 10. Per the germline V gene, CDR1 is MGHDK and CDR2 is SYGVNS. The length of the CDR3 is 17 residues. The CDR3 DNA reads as TGTGCCAGCAGTGGGCCTCGGACAGGCATAAGCACAGATACGCAGTATTTT. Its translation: CASSGPRTGISTDTQYF.

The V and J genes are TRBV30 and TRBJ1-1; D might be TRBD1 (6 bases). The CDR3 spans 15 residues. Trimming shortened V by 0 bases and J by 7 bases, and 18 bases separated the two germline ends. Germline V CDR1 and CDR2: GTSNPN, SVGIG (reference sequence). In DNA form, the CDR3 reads TGTGCCTGGAGTGTAATGGGGGCGAGGTTTGGTGAAGCTTTCTTT. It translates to CAWSVMGARFGEAFF. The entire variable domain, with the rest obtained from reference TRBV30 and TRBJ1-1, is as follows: SQTIHQWPATLVQPVGSPLSLECTVEGTSNPNLYWYRQAAGRGLQLLFYSVGIGQISSEVPQNLSASRPQDRQFILSSKKLLLSDSGFYLCAWSVMGARFGEAFFGQGTRLTVV.

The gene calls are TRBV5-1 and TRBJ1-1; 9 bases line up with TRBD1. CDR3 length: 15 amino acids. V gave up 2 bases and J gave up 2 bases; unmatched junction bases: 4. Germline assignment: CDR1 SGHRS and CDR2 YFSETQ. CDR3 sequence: CASSFTGGTNTEAFF. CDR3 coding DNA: TGCGCCAGCAGCTTTACAGGGGGCACCAACACTGAAGCTTTCTTT.

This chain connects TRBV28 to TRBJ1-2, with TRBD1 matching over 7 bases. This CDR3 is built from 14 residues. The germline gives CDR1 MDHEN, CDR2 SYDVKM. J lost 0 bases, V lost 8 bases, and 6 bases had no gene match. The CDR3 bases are TGTGCCAGCGACATCAGGGGGGCTAACTATGGCTACACCTTC. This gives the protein CASDIRGANYGYTF.

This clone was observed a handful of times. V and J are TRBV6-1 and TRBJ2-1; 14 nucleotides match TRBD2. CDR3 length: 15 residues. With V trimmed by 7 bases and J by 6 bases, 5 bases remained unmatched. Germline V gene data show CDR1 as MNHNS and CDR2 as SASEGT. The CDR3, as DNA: TGTGCCAGCACCTCGACTAGCGGGGGGGCCAATGAGCAGTTCTTC. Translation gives CASTSTSGGANEQFF.

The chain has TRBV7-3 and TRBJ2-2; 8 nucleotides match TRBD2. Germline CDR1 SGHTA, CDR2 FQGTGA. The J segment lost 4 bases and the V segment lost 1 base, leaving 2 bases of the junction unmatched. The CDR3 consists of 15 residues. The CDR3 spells CASSLMRGATGELFF. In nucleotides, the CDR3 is TGTGCCAGCAGCTTAATGCGGGGGGCCACCGGGGAGCTGTTTTTT.

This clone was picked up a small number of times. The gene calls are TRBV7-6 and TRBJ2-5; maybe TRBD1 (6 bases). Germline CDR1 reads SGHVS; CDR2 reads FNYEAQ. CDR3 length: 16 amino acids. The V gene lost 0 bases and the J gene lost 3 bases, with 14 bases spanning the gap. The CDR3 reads CASSLAWGLKEETQYF. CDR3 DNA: TGTGCCAGCAGCTTAGCGTGGGGGCTAAAAGAAGAGACCCAGTACTTC. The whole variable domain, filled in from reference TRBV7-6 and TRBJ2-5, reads GAGVSQSPRYKVTKRGQDVALRCDPISGHVSLYWYRQALGQGPEFLTYFNYEAQQDKSGLPNDRFSAERPEGSISTLTIQRTEQRDSAMYRCASSLAWGLKEETQYFGPGTRLLVL.

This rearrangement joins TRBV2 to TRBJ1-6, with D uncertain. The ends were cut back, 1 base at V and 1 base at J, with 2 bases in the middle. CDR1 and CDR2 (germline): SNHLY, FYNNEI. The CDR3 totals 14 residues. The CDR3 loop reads CASSEESYNSPLHF. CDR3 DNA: TGTGCCAGCAGTGAAGAATCCTATAATTCACCCCTCCACTTT.

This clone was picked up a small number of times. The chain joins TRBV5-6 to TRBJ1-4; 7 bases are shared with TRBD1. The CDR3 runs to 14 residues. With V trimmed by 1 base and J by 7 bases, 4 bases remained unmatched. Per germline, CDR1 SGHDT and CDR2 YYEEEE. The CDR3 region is CASSLTGVAEKLFF. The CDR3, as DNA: TGTGCCAGCAGCTTGACAGGGGTCGCTGAAAAACTGTTTTTT.

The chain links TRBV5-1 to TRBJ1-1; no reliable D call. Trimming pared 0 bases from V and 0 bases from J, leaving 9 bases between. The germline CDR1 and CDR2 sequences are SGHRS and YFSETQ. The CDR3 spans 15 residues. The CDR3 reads CASSLGASLNTEAFF. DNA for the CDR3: TGCGCCAGCAGCTTGGGCGCCAGTTTGAACACTGAAGCTTTCTTT.

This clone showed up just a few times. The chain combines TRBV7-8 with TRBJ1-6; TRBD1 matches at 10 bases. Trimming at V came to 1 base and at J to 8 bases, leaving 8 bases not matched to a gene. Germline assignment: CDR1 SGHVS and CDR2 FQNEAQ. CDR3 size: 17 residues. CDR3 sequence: CASSLVTGGLGDSPLHF. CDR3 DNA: TGTGCCAGCAGCTTAGTGACAGGGGGCCTGGGTGATTCACCCCTCCACTTT. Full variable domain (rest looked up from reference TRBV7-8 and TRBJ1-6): GAGVSQSPRYKVAKRGQDVALRCDPISGHVSLFWYQQALGQGPEFLTYFQNEAQLDKSGLPSDRFFAERPEGSVSTLKIQRTQQEDSAVYLCASSLVTGGLGDSPLHFGNGTRLTVT.

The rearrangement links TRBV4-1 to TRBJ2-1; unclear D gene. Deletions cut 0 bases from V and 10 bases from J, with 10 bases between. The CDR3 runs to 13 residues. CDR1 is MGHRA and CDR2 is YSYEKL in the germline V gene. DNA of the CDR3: TGCGCCAGCAGCCAAGAAAGGCTCCTCGAGCAGTTCTTC. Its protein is CASSQERLLEQFF.

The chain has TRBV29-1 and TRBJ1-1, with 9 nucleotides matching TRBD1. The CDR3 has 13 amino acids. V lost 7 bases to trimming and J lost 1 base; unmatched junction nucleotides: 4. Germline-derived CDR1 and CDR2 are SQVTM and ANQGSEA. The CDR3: CSGSQGANTEAFF. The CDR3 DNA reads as TGCAGCGGATCACAGGGGGCGAACACTGAAGCTTTCTTT.

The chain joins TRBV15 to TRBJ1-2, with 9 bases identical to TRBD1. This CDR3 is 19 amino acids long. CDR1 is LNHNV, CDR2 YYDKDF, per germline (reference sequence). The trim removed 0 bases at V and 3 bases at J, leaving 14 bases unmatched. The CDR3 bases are TGTGCCACCAGCAGAGATCCCCTCTCGAACAGGGGGCAGGACTATGGCTACACCTTC. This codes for CATSRDPLSNRGQDYGYTF.

CDR3 coding DNA: TGTGCCAGCAGGCTTCAGGGGATTAACACTGAAGCTTTCTTT. This translates into CASRLQGINTEAFF. The genes are TRBV6-5 and TRBJ1-1; weak D call: TRBD1 (6 bases). CDR3 length equals 14 residues. Germline-derived CDR1 and CDR2 are MNHEY and SVGAGI. V was shortened by 6 bases and J by 2 bases, with 13 bases between the two germline ends.

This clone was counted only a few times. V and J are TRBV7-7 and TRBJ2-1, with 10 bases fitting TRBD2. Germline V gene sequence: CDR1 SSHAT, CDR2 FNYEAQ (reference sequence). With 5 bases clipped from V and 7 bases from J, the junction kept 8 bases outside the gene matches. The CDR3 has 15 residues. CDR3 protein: CASSPPGTSVNEQFF. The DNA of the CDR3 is TGTGCCAGCAGCCCCCCCGGGACTAGCGTGAATGAGCAGTTCTTC.

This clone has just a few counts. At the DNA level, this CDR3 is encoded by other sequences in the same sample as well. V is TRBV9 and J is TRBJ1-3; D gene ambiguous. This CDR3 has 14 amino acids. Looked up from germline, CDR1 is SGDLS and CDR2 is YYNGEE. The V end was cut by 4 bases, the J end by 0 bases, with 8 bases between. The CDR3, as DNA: TGTGCCAGCAGCCCAAGGAGCTCTGGAAACACCATATATTTT. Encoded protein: CASSPRSSGNTIYF.

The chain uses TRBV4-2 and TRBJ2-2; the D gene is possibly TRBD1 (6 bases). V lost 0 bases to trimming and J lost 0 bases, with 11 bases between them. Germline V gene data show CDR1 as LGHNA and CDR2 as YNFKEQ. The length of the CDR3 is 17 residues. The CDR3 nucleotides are TGTGCCAGCAGCCAAGATCTGGGGGCTTCGAACACCGGGGAGCTGTTTTTT. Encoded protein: CASSQDLGASNTGELFF.

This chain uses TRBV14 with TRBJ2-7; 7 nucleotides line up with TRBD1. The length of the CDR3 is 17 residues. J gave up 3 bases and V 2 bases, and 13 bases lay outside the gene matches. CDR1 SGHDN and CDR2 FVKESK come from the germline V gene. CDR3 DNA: TGTGCCAGCAGCCAACTACAGGGGTTGGGGAGTCTCTACGAGCAGTACTTC. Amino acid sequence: CASSQLQGLGSLYEQYF.

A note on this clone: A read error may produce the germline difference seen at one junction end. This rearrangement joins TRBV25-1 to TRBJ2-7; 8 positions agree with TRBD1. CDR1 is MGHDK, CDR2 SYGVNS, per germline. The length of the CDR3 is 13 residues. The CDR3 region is CASGPDRGHERYF. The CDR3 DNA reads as TGTGCCAGCGGCCCAGACAGGGGCCACGAGCGGTACTTC.

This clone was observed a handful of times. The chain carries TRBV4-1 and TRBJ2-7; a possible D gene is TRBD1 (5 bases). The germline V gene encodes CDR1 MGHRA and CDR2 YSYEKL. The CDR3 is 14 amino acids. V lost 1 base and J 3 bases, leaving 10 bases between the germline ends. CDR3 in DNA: TGCGCCAGCAGCCAAGGGGGCAGGGTCTACGAGCAGTACTTC. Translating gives CASSQGGRVYEQYF.

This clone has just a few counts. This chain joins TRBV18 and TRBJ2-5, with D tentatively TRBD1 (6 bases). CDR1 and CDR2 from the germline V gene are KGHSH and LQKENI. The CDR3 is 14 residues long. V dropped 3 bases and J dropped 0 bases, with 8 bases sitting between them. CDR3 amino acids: CASSPTGNQETQYF. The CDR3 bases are TGTGCCAGCTCACCTACAGGGAACCAAGAGACCCAGTACTTC.